Below, 19 T cell receptor beta chains from the same sample are listed, as sequenced in a study of cytomegalovirus exposure and HLA in healthy donors. The assay was immunoSEQ multiplex PCR, and TCRdb's table has in-frame clones only and misses some. The sample yields about 160,000 clones, roughly 91% seen once. Sequenced: PBMCs. The receptors originated from a man between 18 and 35 years old in good health and CMV-seropositive.

The rearrangement uses TRBV28 and TRBJ2-5, with 11 nucleotides matching TRBD2. The length of the CDR3 is 15 residues. J gave up 5 bases and V 6 bases, and 8 bases lay outside the gene matches. Germline values: CDR1 MDHEN, CDR2 SYDVKM. The CDR3 nucleotides are TGTGCCAGCAGGCCGGGACTAGCGGTATTGGAGACCCAGTACTTC. Translating gives CASRPGLAVLETQYF.

The chain recombines TRBV7-8 with TRBJ2-5, with D perhaps matching TRBD2 (5 bases). CDR3 length: 15 amino acids. CDR1 and CDR2 from the germline V gene are SGHVS and FQNEAQ. Trimming cost V 5 bases and J 1 base, with 14 bases left between them. The CDR3 region is CASSASKGVQETQYF. The CDR3 region has the DNA TGTGCCAGCAGCGCCTCCAAGGGAGTCCAAGAGACCCAGTACTTC. The whole variable domain, remainder taken from reference TRBV7-8 and TRBJ2-5, is GAGVSQSPRYKVAKRGQDVALRCDPISGHVSLFWYQQALGQGPEFLTYFQNEAQLDKSGLPSDRFFAERPEGSVSTLKIQRTQQEDSAVYLCASSASKGVQETQYFGPGTRLLVL.

The CDR3 loop is CASSLTGLAGANYEQYF. CDR3 nucleotide sequence: TGTGCCAGCAGCCTAACGGGACTAGCGGGAGCGAACTACGAGCAGTACTTC. The rearrangement links TRBV9 to TRBJ2-7, with 14 bases that match TRBD2. The V segment lost 4 bases and the J segment 3 bases; nucleotides outside the gene matches: 9. The CDR3 has 17 residues. Germline V lookup: CDR1 SGDLS, CDR2 YYNGEE.

In DNA form, the CDR3 reads TGTGCCAGCAGCAAGGGGGAGGGTCAGCCCCAGCATTTT. Translating gives CASSKGEGQPQHF. The rearrangement links TRBV11-3 to TRBJ1-5, with D possibly TRBD1 on 6 matching bases. The CDR3 sequence is 13 residues long. Between the trimmed V and J ends, which lost 5 bases and 6 bases, there was a span of 11 bases. CDR1 is SGHNT, CDR2 YENEEA, per germline.

V gene TRBV18 combines with J gene TRBJ1-1; D perhaps matches TRBD1 (6 bases). The germline gives CDR1 KGHSH, CDR2 LQKENI. V was trimmed by 3 bases and J by 1 base, leaving 9 bases between them. The CDR3 has 14 residues. This CDR3 reads CASSPRTENTEAFF. For the CDR3, the DNA is TGTGCCAGCTCACCCCGGACAGAGAACACTGAAGCTTTCTTT. Complete variable domain (other parts from reference TRBV18 and TRBJ1-1): NAGVMQNPRHLVRRRGQEARLRCSPMKGHSHVYWYRQLPEEGLKFMVYLQKENIIDESGMPKERFSAEFPKEGPSILRIQQVVRGDSAAYFCASSPRTENTEAFFGQGTRLTVV.

The genes are TRBV18 and TRBJ2-7, with 10 bases identical to TRBD2. The CDR3 contains 16 residues. Trimming removed 3 bases from V and 1 base from J; junction bases left unmatched: 6. Germline CDR1 and CDR2: KGHSH and LQKENI. CDR3 coding DNA: TGTGCCAGCTCACCCTCCGGGACTAGCGTTTCCTACGAGCAGTACTTC. It is translated as CASSPSGTSVSYEQYF.

The chain couples TRBV30 to TRBJ2-7; 7 nucleotides align to TRBD1. The V gene end was trimmed by 3 bases and the J gene end by 1 base; junction bases not matched to a gene: 9. Germline-derived CDR1 and CDR2 are GTSNPN and SVGIG (reference sequence). The length of the CDR3 is 15 residues. CDR3 DNA sequence: TGTGCCTGGAGAATCTCGGGGACAGTGTCCTACGAGCAGTACTTC. Its protein is CAWRISGTVSYEQYF.

The chain links TRBV6-1 to TRBJ2-7; TRBD2 matches at 10 bases. This CDR3 region has 16 residues. Unmatched junction bases numbered 10, after V lost 8 bases and J lost 0 bases. Germline CDR1 and CDR2: MNHNS and SASEGT. CDR3 DNA sequence: TGTGCCAGCCGTGGTGGGACTAGCGATAGCTCCTACGAGCAGTACTTC. Protein product: CASRGGTSDSSYEQYF.

The rearrangement links TRBV7-6 to TRBJ1-1; D may be TRBD1 (6 bases). CDR3 length: 14 residues. Germline V CDR1 and CDR2: SGHVS, FNYEAQ. With 5 bases removed from V and 2 bases from J, the gap between germline ends came to 12 bases. CDR3 nucleotides: TGTGCCAGCAGCGCAGGGGCCCGAAACACTGAAGCTTTCTTT. Translating it yields CASSAGARNTEAFF.

V gene TRBV10-2 combines with J gene TRBJ2-5, with TRBD2 matching over 13 bases. The CDR3 runs to 18 residues. Germline-derived CDR1 and CDR2 are WSHSY and SAAADI. The trim removed 3 bases at V and 2 bases at J, leaving 9 bases unmatched. For the CDR3, the DNA is TGCGCCAGCAGTGATAGACTAGCGGGAGGACATCTACAAGAGACCCAGTACTTC. It translates to CASSDRLAGGHLQETQYF.

The V gene is TRBV9, the J gene TRBJ2-7, with TRBD2 matching 13 bases. The V segment lost 4 bases and the J segment 5 bases; nucleotides outside the gene matches: 12. Germline V lookup: CDR1 SGDLS, CDR2 YYNGEE. CDR3 size: 17 residues. The CDR3: CASSSGLAGSSRNEQYF. Here the CDR3 DNA reads TGTGCCAGCAGCTCGGGACTAGCGGGGTCCAGCCGGAACGAGCAGTACTTC.

The V gene is TRBV28, the J gene TRBJ1-1; no definite D call. Trimming stripped 5 bases from V and 1 base from J, with 11 bases between. The CDR3 is made up of 14 amino acids. Germline CDR1 and CDR2: MDHEN and SYDVKM. CDR3 sequence reads: CASSPLYRNTEAFF. CDR3 coding DNA: TGTGCCAGCAGTCCGTTATACAGGAACACTGAAGCTTTCTTT. Filled out from reference TRBV28 and TRBJ1-1, the complete variable domain reads DVKVTQSSRYLVKRTGEKVFLECVQDMDHENMFWYRQDPGLGLRLIYFSYDVKMKEKGDIPEGYSVSREKKERFSLILESASTNQTSMYLCASSPLYRNTEAFFGQGTRLTVV.

The chain couples TRBV30 to TRBJ1-3; D may be TRBD1 (5 bases). Germline CDR1 GTSNPN, CDR2 SVGIG (reference sequence). Trimming took off 1 base at V and 0 bases at J, with 28 bases between the two ends. There are 21 residues in the CDR3. The CDR3 is CAWSALLDTRDCSSSGNTIYF. In DNA form, the CDR3 reads TGTGCCTGGAGTGCCCTTCTGGACACTCGTGACTGCTCTAGCTCTGGAAACACCATATATTTT.

The V gene is TRBV7-6, the J gene TRBJ1-4; perhaps TRBD1 as D (5 bases). V was cut by 5 bases and J by 1 base, with 11 bases left in between. The CDR3 runs to 15 residues. Germline-derived CDR1 and CDR2 are SGHVS and FNYEAQ. The CDR3 DNA sequence: TGTGCCAGCAGCCGAGGGAGGGGAACTAATGAAAAACTGTTTTTT. Translation: CASSRGRGTNEKLFF.

The chain recombines TRBV2 with TRBJ1-2; no clear D gene. V lost 2 bases and J 6 bases, leaving 10 bases between the germline ends. The CDR3 runs to 13 residues. The germline V gene encodes CDR1 SNHLY and CDR2 FYNNEI. CDR3 DNA: TGTGCCAGCAGTGAATGGGCAGATAATGGCTACACCTTC. It specifies CASSEWADNGYTF.

The V call is TRBV7-2, the J call TRBJ1-2; 9 bases agree with TRBD1. This CDR3 spans 14 amino acids. V lost 0 bases to trimming and J lost 5 bases; unmatched junction nucleotides: 1. Germline CDR1 reads SGHTA; CDR2 reads FQGNSA. This chain's CDR3 is CASSLAGQGYGYTF. CDR3 in DNA: TGTGCCAGCAGCTTAGCAGGACAGGGGTATGGCTACACCTTC.

The chain combines TRBV5-1 with TRBJ2-7; TRBD2 aligns across 7 bases. J gave up 3 bases and V 4 bases, and 4 bases lay outside the gene matches. CDR3 length: 13 residues. The germline V gene encodes CDR1 SGHRS and CDR2 YFSETQ. This chain's CDR3 is CASSIGLDYEQYF. The CDR3 region has the DNA TGCGCCAGCAGCATCGGACTAGACTACGAGCAGTACTTC.

The CDR3 reads CASLGAGVLYRETQYF. CDR3 DNA: TGTGCCAGCCTTGGAGCGGGAGTTTTATATCGAGAGACCCAGTACTTC. The chain joins TRBV28 to TRBJ2-5; 8 bases agree with TRBD2. Germline values: CDR1 MDHEN, CDR2 SYDVKM. The CDR3 runs 16 residues. The trim removed 8 bases at V and 4 bases at J, leaving 15 bases unmatched.

The V call is TRBV6-1, the J call TRBJ1-5; TRBD1 aligns across 7 bases. Germline V CDR1 and CDR2: MNHNS, SASEGT. The CDR3 consists of 14 residues. Germline trimming cut 7 bases from V and 4 bases from J; bases unmatched to any gene: 7. The CDR3 spells CASTATGTNQPQHF. The CDR3 DNA reads as TGTGCCAGCACTGCGACAGGGACAAATCAGCCCCAGCATTTT.